This T cell receptor beta chain was profiled in a study of vaccination effects on CD4 cells after COVID-19 (dated by TCRdb to between 2021 and 2023). Background for the entire study: Post-vaccine samples across the study were collected a median of 72 days after the second dose, with a range of 14 to 241. SARS-CoV-2 spike-specific CD4+ TCR repertoires from before and after mRNA vaccination were compared in COVID-19 convalescent patients and in infection-naive vaccine recipients. Altogether, nine to ten COVID-19 convalescent patients and a few SARS-CoV-2-naive healthy vaccine recipients made up the full study. In the study, cultures from other donors were sequenced using the Oncomine TCR Beta short-read assay on an Illumina iSeq 100.

The paper as a whole reports these results and caveats: Marked clonal contraction was observed in both infection-induced and vaccine-induced clones at late post-vaccination timepoints, consistent with waning T cell responses. In healthy vaccine recipients, vaccine-induced clones were almost all SARS-CoV-2 mono-reactive, with only 1 of 255 being cross-reactive with common cold coronaviruses. The study was limited by a small number of convalescent patients and lacked early post-infection timepoints.

A word on this clone: What antigen it recognizes has not been identified. There are no base qualities to consult, and no much larger clone falls within one base.

In the ViraFEST assay, PBMC were stimulated with viral peptide pools, and TCR sequencing was then used to find antigen-specific CD4+ T cell clonotypes based on their expansion. After roughly 11 days of culture, CD4+ T cells were isolated with the EasySep CD4+ T cell isolation kit. Each participant got two doses of an mRNA SARS-CoV-2 vaccine, either BNT162b2 or mRNA-1273. Healthy vaccine recipients had no prior SARS-CoV-2 infection, confirmed by negative nucleocapsid antibodies before and after vaccination. Some 1.9 million PBMC per well were cultured with roughly 10 ug/ml peptides in IMDM containing 5% human AB serum, about 9.6 IU/ml IL-2 and gentamicin. Half of the culture medium was replaced with fresh IL-2-containing medium on days 3 and 7. Unless otherwise noted, each peptide stimulation condition was cultured in triplicate wells. Using Ficoll-Paque Plus gradient centrifugation, PBMC were separated from whole blood and then either used fresh or cryopreserved at -140C. Overlapping peptide pools spanned the spike proteins of SARS-CoV-2 and the common cold coronaviruses HCoV-NL63, HCoV-OC43 and HCoV-229E. Genomic DNA was extracted from cultured CD4+ T cells with the QIAamp micro DNA kit.

Library preparation used the immunoSEQ multiplex PCR assay. DNA from the cultured and isolated CD4+ T cells underwent TCR beta CDR3 sequencing. On the study's bioinformatics: Non-productive TCR sequences were removed and reads were trimmed to the CDR3 region, keeping CDR3s of at least 7 amino acids. The MANAFEST web app was used to identify antigen-specific clonotypes by comparing expansion in peptide wells with expansion in reference cultures. To count as positive, a clone had to show expansion at FDR<0.05 compared with the reference and with all other wells, an odds ratio above 5, and a frequency above 0.1% in two replicate wells. A clonotype was defined as cross-reactive if the clonotype was significantly expanded both in SARS-CoV-2 spike wells and in at least one common cold coronavirus spike condition. Using the stringdist R package, CDR3 similarity was measured by Levenshtein distance, and unrooted trees were constructed with ape in R 3.6.1. Not all clones reach the TCRdb copy of this immuneACCESS table, which keeps in-frame sequences only. Checked studies attribute under half of the gap to unresolved V genes and leave the rest unexplained. The DNA gave D and trimming, while V, J and clone size come from that table. The sample table records about 22,000 clones; 60% to 85% of these occur just once. Roughly a quarter of the sample rests with the top ten.

V sheds 6 bases and J sheds 3 bases, leaving 19 bases between their ends. CDR1 and CDR2 (SGHKS, YYEKEE) derive from the germline V gene (reference sequence). From the cysteine up to the phenylalanine, the CDR3 has a length of 16 residues. The CDR3 DNA has 48 bases and is translated from base 1. The sequence links TRBV5-5 to TRBJ2-1, with no confidently assigned D gene. This specimen consisted of CD4+ T cells from PBMCs cultured with HCoV-NL63 spike peptides, obtained after COVID-19 vaccination. This sample's cell subset or site label indicates: HCoV-NL63 spike overlapping peptide pool stimulation. The clonotype originates from a human donor who received a COVID-19 vaccine. Here is the DNA: TGTGCCAGCACGAGGAAGCAGGATGGGATCTACAATGAGCAGTTCTTC. Its product reads: CASTRKQDGIYNEQFF.